This record concerns one T cell receptor (beta chain) sequence. Generated by immunoSEQ multiplex PCR, the TCRdb table keeps only in-frame clones and is missing some. The sample consists of about 680,000 clones, 70% to 90% of them appearing once. This sample's treatment: around 19 received Ad26.COV2.S at low or high dose, single or two shots; 5 received placebo; per-sample allocation not given. Collection of samples fell on day 63 after the first vaccine or placebo injection. This entry is derived from a study of Ad26.COV2.S vaccination and SARS-CoV-2 variants. The germline V gene has CDR1 SGHNT and CDR2 YYREEE (reference sequence). The V segment lost 0 bases and the J segment 7 bases; nucleotides outside the gene matches: 9. This CDR3 is built from 16 residues.

The V and J genes are TRBV5-4 and TRBJ1-4; 7 bases agree with TRBD1. The origin of this receptor is a person between 18 and 59 years old who received the Ad26.COV2.S COVID-19 vaccine or a placebo. The source was peripheral blood, collected in a trial of Ad26.COV2.S vaccine versus placebo. The CDR3 sequence: CASSLARGGEGEKLFF. DNA for the CDR3: TGTGCCAGCAGCTTGGCCAGGGGGGGCGAGGGTGAAAAACTGTTTTTT.